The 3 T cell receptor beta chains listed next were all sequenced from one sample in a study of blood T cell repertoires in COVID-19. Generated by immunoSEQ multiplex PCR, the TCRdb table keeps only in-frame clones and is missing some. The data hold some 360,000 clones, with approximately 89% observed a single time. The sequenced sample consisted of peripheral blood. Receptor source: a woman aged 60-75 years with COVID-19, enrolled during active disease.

CDR3 amino acids: CASSYSSGTPYEQYF. The CDR3 nucleotides are TGTGCCAGCAGTTACTCCTCCGGGACACCATACGAGCAGTACTTC. The V call is TRBV6-6, the J call TRBJ2-7; tentative D call: TRBD1 (6 bases). Trimming shortened V by 0 bases and J by 4 bases, and 13 bases separated the two germline ends. Germline V gives CDR1 MNHNY, CDR2 SVGAGI (reference sequence). The CDR3 sequence is 15 residues long.

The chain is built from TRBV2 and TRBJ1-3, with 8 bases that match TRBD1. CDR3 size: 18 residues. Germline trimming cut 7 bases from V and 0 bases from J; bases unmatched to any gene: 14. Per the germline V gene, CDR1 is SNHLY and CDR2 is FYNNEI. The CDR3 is CASTQRDRNFYSGNTIYF. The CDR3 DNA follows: TGTGCCAGCACCCAGAGGGACAGGAACTTTTACTCTGGAAACACCATATATTTT.

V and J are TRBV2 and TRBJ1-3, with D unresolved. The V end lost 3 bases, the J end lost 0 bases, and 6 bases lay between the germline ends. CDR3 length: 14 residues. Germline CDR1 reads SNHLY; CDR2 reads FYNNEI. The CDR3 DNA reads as TGTGCCAGCAGTGATGAGGTCTCTGGAAACACCATATATTTT. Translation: CASSDEVSGNTIYF.